This TCR beta chain stems from a study of cytomegalovirus exposure and HLA in healthy donors. Overall study results and limits: Later analysis demonstrated an association between a missense DCLRE1C variant and TCR beta V- and J-gene trimming. The CMV antigen specificity of a few CMV-associated chains was confirmed through in vitro analysis.

Both 60 Vbeta primers and 13 Jbeta primers went into the PCR. The assay was immunoSEQ multiplex PCR, and TCRdb's table has in-frame clones only and misses some. The repertoire has roughly 120,000 clones, under 90% of them found once; the top ten carry approximately 8.8%. A word on this clone: Its antigen is as yet unknown.

The CDR3 length is 14 residues. Per the germline V gene, CDR1 is SGHRS and CDR2 is YFSETQ. V lost 4 bases and J lost 0, with 10 bases in between. The receptor's source is a female donor in good health and CMV-seropositive. The chain is built from TRBV5-1 and TRBJ2-5, with a weak D call TRBD2 (5 bases). The sequencing input was PBMCs. The CDR3 coding sequence is TGCGCCAGCAGCACCGGGAACCACCAAGAGACCCAGTACTTC. Protein: CASSTGNHQETQYF.